The 11 T cell receptor beta chains in this list originate from one sample, sequenced in a study of blood T cell repertoires in COVID-19 (dated by TCRdb to between 2020 and 2021). Library creation used the immunoSEQ multiplex PCR assay. The source is immuneACCESS, and TCRdb retained only in-frame sequences with V and J called. Part of the clones is not carried over; for the studies checked, unresolved V genes explain less than half of this, and the remainder is unexplained. Recorded for this sample are fewer than 150,000 clones; 75% to 90% of them occurred a single time. Jointly, the top ten make up around 4% of the sample. The sample taken for sequencing was peripheral blood. Receptors originate from a human donor in a cohort sampled during active COVID-19.

The chain uses TRBV4-1 and TRBJ2-2, with 8 bases fitting TRBD2. The CDR3 is 17 amino acids. Germline values: CDR1 MGHRA, CDR2 YSYEKL. V shed 0 bases and J 5 bases; nucleotides not matched to a gene: 8. The chain's CDR3 is CASSQDNSGSWTGELFF. CDR3 sequence (DNA): TGCGCCAGCAGCCAAGATAACAGCGGGAGTTGGACCGGGGAGCTGTTTTTT.

The chain is built from TRBV11-2 and TRBJ2-5, with 8 bases identical to TRBD2. There are 13 residues in the CDR3. J lost 4 bases, V lost 5 bases, and 3 bases had no gene match. CDR1 and CDR2 from the germline V gene are SGHAT and FQNNGV. CDR3 in DNA: TGTGCCAGCAGCCGGGAGGGCCGAGAGACCCAGTACTTC. The encoded protein is CASSREGRETQYF.

This chain connects TRBV7-8 to TRBJ1-1; 7 nucleotides match TRBD1. The CDR3 extends over 15 amino acids. Germline V lookup: CDR1 SGHVS, CDR2 FQNEAQ. The ends lost 5 bases at V and 1 base at J; junction bases unmatched: 7. DNA of the CDR3: TGTGCCAGCAGCCGAGGGGGACAGAGGAACACTGAAGCTTTCTTT. This sequence encodes CASSRGGQRNTEAFF.

The genes are TRBV11-3 and TRBJ2-7; 8 bases agree with TRBD1. The length of the CDR3 is 14 residues. Germline V gene data show CDR1 as SGHNT and CDR2 as YENEEA. J was trimmed by 6 bases and V by 0 bases; bases with no gene match: 4. The CDR3: CASSLDPGGGEQYV. The CDR3, as DNA: TGTGCCAGCAGCTTAGATCCAGGGGGCGGCGAGCAGTACGTC.

This sequence joins TRBV10-3 and TRBJ1-2, with TRBD1 identical over 9 bases. The CDR3 sequence is 16 residues long. V was clipped by 4 bases and J by 0 bases; unmatched bases: 6. Germline CDR1 reads ENHRY; CDR2 reads SYGVKD. CDR3 sequence (DNA): TGTGCCATCAGTGGGGGACAGGGAGCAGCTAACTATGGCTACACCTTC. As protein: CAISGGQGAANYGYTF.

This clone rates as medium-sized (0.01 to 0.1%). This chain joins TRBV5-1 and TRBJ1-2, with 7 bases lining up with TRBD1. Trimming at V came to 0 bases and at J to 4 bases, leaving 3 bases not matched to a gene. This CDR3 has 14 amino acids. In germline, CDR1 is SGHRS, CDR2 YFSETQ. The CDR3 DNA reads TGCGCCAGCAGCTTGGGACAGGGTGGCTATGGCTACACCTTC. Residues: CASSLGQGGYGYTF.

V and J are TRBV30 and TRBJ2-1; 13 bases match TRBD2. With V trimmed by 6 bases and J by 13 bases, 15 bases remained unmatched. This CDR3 region has 15 residues. Germline assignment: CDR1 GTSNPN and CDR2 SVGIG (reference sequence). The CDR3 coding sequence is TGTGCCTGCGGACTAGCGGGAGTCAGGGCCCGTTTACAGTTCTTC. This codes for CACGLAGVRARLQFF.

A few counts support this clone. The CDR3 sequence is CASSYGQFNEKLFF. In nucleotides, the CDR3 is TGTGCCAGCAGCTACGGACAGTTTAATGAAAAACTGTTTTTT. The rearrangement links TRBV7-9 to TRBJ1-4; perhaps TRBD1 as D (6 bases). Germline V gives CDR1 SEHNR, CDR2 FQNEAQ (reference sequence). The V end was cut by 4 bases, the J end by 4 bases, with 10 bases between. The CDR3 is made up of 14 amino acids.

The chain employs TRBV20-1 and TRBJ2-3; 9 bases line up with TRBD2. This CDR3 comprises 15 residues. Germline trimming cut 3 bases from V and 6 bases from J; bases unmatched to any gene: 10. The germline gives CDR1 DFQATT, CDR2 SNEGSKA (reference sequence). The CDR3 is CSASPGTSFSDTQYF. CDR3 sequence (DNA): TGCAGTGCTAGTCCAGGGACTAGCTTCTCCGATACGCAGTATTTT.

The chain recombines TRBV5-1 with TRBJ1-1; D call uncertain. The CDR3 covers 15 residues. The germline V gene has CDR1 SGHRS and CDR2 YFSETQ. V shed 0 bases and J shed 4 bases, with 13 bases lying between them. Written as DNA, the CDR3 is TGCGCCAGCAGCTTGGATCGGGGAGGCAGCACTGAAGCTTTCTTT. Its protein product is CASSLDRGGSTEAFF.

This chain uses TRBV5-1 with TRBJ2-3; D uncertain. The CDR3 loop spans 15 amino acids. Trimming cost V 0 bases and J 0 bases, with 8 bases left between them. In germline, CDR1 is SGHRS, CDR2 YFSETQ. The CDR3 nucleotides are TGCGCCAGCAGCTTGGAATATCCTAGCACAGATACGCAGTATTTT. Translated, it gives CASSLEYPSTDTQYF. Supplemented by reference TRBV5-1 and TRBJ2-3, the full variable domain reads KAGVTQTPRYLIKTRGQQVTLSCSPISGHRSVSWYQQTPGQGLQFLFEYFSETQRNKGNFPGRFSGRQFSNSRSEMNVSTLELGDSALYLCASSLEYPSTDTQYFGPGTRLTVL.